This TCR beta chain appears in the sequencing data of a study of T cells in Graves' hyperthyroidism and ophthalmopathy. Study at large: Peripheral blood was secured at the point of initial diagnosis, before any treatment. General study points: The model's output predicted ophthalmopathy at a median of roughly 6.9 months prior to onset.

A patient was excluded if there was uncontrolled infection, other autoimmune disease, pregnancy or lactation. PBMCs were obtained from 7.5 to 10 ml fresh peripheral blood. Researchers took RNA transcripts and amplified the TCR beta CDR3 regions from them. Primed by the HTBI set, a first-round RT-PCR was run on the TCR CDR3. From the multiplex PCR reads, TCRdb called clonotypes with MiXCR, one entry per CDR3 protein. The table lists hundreds of thousands of distinct CDR3 sequences, 15% to 20% of them singletons, with roughly 3.3% in the top ten. This clonotype has ten or more counts. Its matching antigen is unknown. There are 15 residues in the CDR3. Germline V gene sequence: CDR1 SGHRS, CDR2 YFSETQ. After removal of 0 bases from V and 10 bases from J, the junction contained 3 bases not matched to a gene.

Sequencing was performed on blood. The source of this sequence is a woman aged 40 to 50 with Graves' ophthalmopathy. The chain couples TRBV5-1 to TRBJ2-1; 14 bases match TRBD2. CDR3 nucleotide sequence: TGCGCCAGCAGCTTGGGACTAGCGGGAGGGGAGGAGCAGTTCTTC. It specifies CASSLGLAGGEEQFF.